This note documents a single TCR beta chain sequence. The antigen it recognizes is unknown. No base qualities exist here, and no much larger clone lies one base off it. The sample's time point, from its label and the paper: week 11, during vaccination. Each vaccine dose was 300 ug of a 20-mer mutant IDH1 peptide in Montanide, given subcutaneously with topical imiquimod. Newly diagnosed WHO grade 3 or 4 IDH1-mutant astrocytomas showing loss of nuclear ATRX were present in the donors. The samples were drawn from NOA16, a multicentre, single-arm, open-label phase I trial in Germany that tested a mutant IDH1 peptide vaccine in humans for the first time. Genomic DNA for TCRB sequencing was extracted from EDTA blood using the DNeasy Blood and Tissue Kit. Library construction relied on the immunoSEQ multiplex PCR assay. Rearranged TCR beta chain sequences were amplified with the hsTCRB Kit following the manufacturer's protocol. Sequencing of TCRB libraries was carried out on an Illumina MiSeq. The original methods were these. Demultiplexing, trimming and gene mapping were performed with the kit vendor's proprietary platform. Entries here come from immuneACCESS through TCRdb and include only in-frame sequences with V and J called. Some clones fail to appear in such tables; in the studies checked, an unresolved V gene covers under half of the shortfall, and the cause of the remainder is unknown. V, J and clone size derive from that table, while D and trimming were established from the DNA sequence. The sample table holds approximately 64,000 clones, of which roughly 84% were seen once. Approximately 9.5% of the sample belongs to the ten largest clones.

The entry originates in a study of a mutant IDH1 vaccine in newly diagnosed glioma (dated by TCRdb to the early 2020s). Background for the entire study: Eight vaccinations were administered to patients in weeks 1, 3, 5, 7, 11, 15, 19 and 23, corresponding to visits V03 through V10. For exploratory analyses, about two dozen treated patients had longitudinal TCRB deep sequencing done wherever samples were available. Peripheral blood was drawn at six visits: V03 (baseline), V05, V07, V10, V12 and V13. Of the approximately 35 treated patients, roughly 60% were male and approximately 38% were female, and a mean age of roughly 40 years was recorded. Prior to enrollment, patients had been given standard therapy consisting of radiotherapy alone, temozolomide alone, or radiochemotherapy with temozolomide, with the combination given to most patients. Vaccination was initiated 4-6 weeks after radiotherapy alone, or concurrently with temozolomide cycles in the chemotherapy-containing groups.

The germline V gene (reference sequence) yields SEHNR for CDR1 and FQNEAQ for CDR2. Measured from the cysteine to the phenylalanine, the CDR3 is 13 residues long. This entry keeps only the CDR3 DNA: 39 bases, framed from base 1. Trimming takes 6 bases from V and 8 bases from J, and the germline ends sit 11 bases apart. Overall results and qualifications from the work: The authors stated that sample limitations prevented analyses of patient blood samples from being reproduced. Pseudoprogression appeared unrelated to alterations in the top peripheral T cell clonotypes detected by TCRB sequencing. Availability determined which PBMC samples were chosen for TCRB deep sequencing. Immune responses induced by the vaccine were seen in around 93% of patients across multiple MHC alleles.

The TCR originated in a woman in her forties or fifties with glioma. The V gene is TRBV7-9 and the J gene is TRBJ1-6; the D segment could be TRBD1, given 6 matching bases. The source was PBMCs, collected from a glioma patient whose treatment included an IDH1 peptide vaccine. The CDR3 protein is CASSLEGDSPLHF. The DNA is as follows: TGTGCCAGCAGTCTCGAGGGGGATTCACCCCTCCACTTT.